This T cell receptor (beta chain) was obtained from a study of response to subunit inactivated influenza vaccine (dated 2018 in TCRdb). Describing the broader study: The study used deep quantitative T cell receptor repertoire profiling to track responses to a trivalent subunit inactivated influenza vaccine. Findings and caveats that apply to the study as a whole: The authors proposed that each seasonal influenza vaccination may bring in only a limited number of new T cells.

The library was built by means of RT-PCR. Sequencing relied on an Illumina HiSeq 2500. TCRdb reprocessed the public reads (quality trimming at Q25 with fastp, clone calling with MiXCR) and kept in-frame beta chains. Identical CDR3 protein sequences are pooled into one entry, listed with their most common genes and DNA. The table for this sample lists about 520,000 distinct CDR3 sequences; around 25% of them were counted only once. Together, the top ten hold approximately 2% of the sample. The table lists this clonotype with a few counts. The specificity of this receptor is unknown. No qualities accompany the bases; no much larger clone lies one base away. The clonotype was recovered from a man over 45 who received an inactivated influenza vaccine. Donor details come from another sample of the same person, matched by shared clones. The sequencing used CD4+ T cells sorted from PBMCs, collected more than 4 days after vaccination.

The nucleotide sequence reads as follows: TGCGCCAGCAGCTTGTCGACAGAATACGAGCAGTACTTC. This yields the protein CASSLSTEYEQYF. This chain joins TRBV5-1 to TRBJ2-7; the D segment could be TRBD1, given 5 matching bases. V sheds 1 base and J sheds 4 bases, leaving 9 bases between their ends. Sequences SGHRS (CDR1) and YFSETQ (CDR2) are obtained from the germline V gene. Its CDR3 holds 13 amino acids, cysteine through phenylalanine. Only the CDR3 part of the read is kept: 39 bases, read in frame from the first base.